These 26 T cell receptor beta chains originate from one sample sequenced in a study of T cells in Graves' hyperthyroidism and ophthalmopathy. The TCR beta CDR3 regions underwent amplification using RNA transcripts as the source. The HTBI primer set was used in a first-round RT-PCR of the TCR CDR3. MiXCR was run by TCRdb on the multiplex PCR reads, yielding one entry per CDR3 protein. In the table there are around 720,000 distinct CDR3 sequences, 35% of which are singletons. Sequenced: blood. The receptors come from a woman in her thirties or forties with Graves' hyperthyroidism.

Many counts were recorded for this clonotype. V usage is TRBV6-1 and J usage is TRBJ1-6; TRBD1 might be the D (5 bases). This CDR3 has 13 amino acids. Deletions cut 5 bases from V and 13 bases from J, with 15 bases between. The germline V gene encodes CDR1 MNHNS and CDR2 SASEGT. The CDR3, as DNA: TGTGCCAGCAGTACGGATGTCAGGGTTCCCCTCCACTTT. It yields the protein CASSTDVRVPLHF.

This clonotype was recorded once. V is TRBV19 and J is TRBJ2-2; D may be TRBD2 (6 bases). This CDR3 spans 14 amino acids. V lost 6 bases and J lost 5, with 13 bases in between. Looked up from germline, CDR1 is LNHDA and CDR2 is SQIVND (reference sequence). CDR3 DNA sequence: TGTGCCAGTAGGTGGGGGACTTCTACCGGGGAGCTGTTTTTT. This sequence encodes CASRWGTSTGELFF.

This clonotype has at least ten counts. The chain combines TRBV7-2 with TRBJ2-7; D perhaps matches TRBD2 (6 bases). Germline CDR1 SGHTA, CDR2 FQGNSA. This CDR3 spans 15 amino acids. V lost 0 bases and J 3 bases, leaving 12 bases between the germline ends. As DNA, the CDR3 is TGTGCCAGCAGCTTAGCGGCTCAGGGAGGCTACGAGCAGTACTTC. Translating gives CASSLAAQGGYEQYF. Looking up the rest from reference TRBV7-2 and TRBJ2-7 gives the full variable domain: GAGVSQSPSNKVTEKGKDVELRCDPISGHTALYWYRQSLGQGLEFLIYFQGNSAPDKSGLPSDRFSAERTGGSVSTLTIQRTQQEDSAVYLCASSLAAQGGYEQYFGPGTRLTVT.

This clonotype came up a few times. The CDR3 loop is CASSYFQGYGYTF. CDR3 nucleotide sequence: TGTGCCAGCAGTTACTTCCAAGGCTATGGCTACACCTTC. The rearrangement uses TRBV6-5 and TRBJ1-2, with unresolved D. Between the trimmed V and J ends, which lost 1 base and 4 bases, there was a span of 7 bases. The CDR3 has 13 residues. Germline V gene data show CDR1 as MNHEY and CDR2 as SVGAGI.

This clonotype was seen only once. The rearrangement links TRBV29-1 to TRBJ2-3; D uncertain. The CDR3 totals 12 residues. V was pared by 6 bases and J by 3 bases, with 10 bases between. Germline assignment: CDR1 SQVTM and CDR2 ANQGSEA. The CDR3 here is CSVRRITDTQYF. The DNA for the CDR3 is TGCAGCGTCCGCCGGATTACAGATACGCAGTATTTT.

This chain links TRBV9 with TRBJ1-2, with unresolved D. The CDR3 sequence is 18 residues long. Germline CDR1 reads SGDLS; CDR2 reads YYNGEE. The ends were cut back, 0 bases at V and 0 bases at J, with 18 bases in the middle. The CDR3 loop is CASSVDRSLGNPNYGYTF. The CDR3 coding sequence is TGTGCCAGCAGCGTAGATCGGTCCCTGGGAAATCCTAACTATGGCTACACCTTC.

This clonotype has more than one count but fewer than ten. The chain combines TRBV6-5 with TRBJ1-1; D is possibly TRBD1 (6 bases). The CDR3 contains 16 residues. CDR1 and CDR2 (germline): MNHEY, SVGAGI. V was cut by 2 bases and J by 1 base, with 14 bases left in between. The CDR3 DNA reads TGTGCCAGCAGTTACGATTGGGGGGCCTCGAACACTGAAGCTTTCTTT. It translates to CASSYDWGASNTEAFF.

As regards this clonotype: Possible read error: a much larger clone is one base away. The chain carries TRBV7-2 and TRBJ1-2; D remains unclear. The germline V gene has CDR1 SGHTA and CDR2 FQGNSA. Trimming shortened V by 4 bases and J by 2 bases, and 14 bases separated the two germline ends. CDR3 length: 15 amino acids. The CDR3 spells CASSSQEIVNYGYTF. DNA for the CDR3: TGTGCCAGCAGCTCCCAAGAAATAGTAAACTATGGCTACACCTTC. The full variable domain, its missing parts supplied by reference TRBV7-2 and TRBJ1-2, is GAGVSQSPSNKVTEKGKDVELRCDPISGHTALYWYRQSLGQGLEFLIYFQGNSAPDKSGLPSDRFSAERTGGSVSTLTIQRTQQEDSAVYLCASSSQEIVNYGYTFGSGTRLTVV.

In the case of this clonotype: The junction departs from germline at one end; a sequencing error may be responsible. V usage is TRBV10-3 and J usage is TRBJ1-1; 9 bases fit TRBD1. CDR1 and CDR2 from the germline V gene are ENHRY and SYGVKD. This CDR3 region has 14 residues. CDR3 sequence reads: CAVSEGTGNTEAFF. The CDR3 nucleotides read TGTGCCGTCAGTGAGGGGACAGGGAATACTGAAGCTTTCTTT.

This chain links TRBV2 with TRBJ2-3, with 7 bases matching TRBD2. CDR3 length: 14 residues. J lost 11 bases, V lost 4 bases, and 12 bases had no gene match. From germline, CDR1 is SNHLY and CDR2 FYNNEI. The CDR3 loop is CASSGGLVDNEQYF. The CDR3 nucleotides read TGTGCCAGCAGTGGAGGACTAGTAGACAATGAGCAGTATTTT.

The V gene is TRBV29-1, the J gene TRBJ2-1; 8 nucleotides align to TRBD1. This CDR3 is built from 14 residues. Germline CDR1 is SQVTM and CDR2 is ANQGSEA. V shed 6 bases and J 5 bases; nucleotides not matched to a gene: 9. CDR3 loop: CSVLQGASDNEQFF. The CDR3, as DNA: TGCAGCGTGCTGCAGGGGGCATCAGACAATGAGCAGTTCTTC.

The chain links TRBV7-9 to TRBJ1-2; possibly TRBD1 for D (6 bases). Germline V lookup: CDR1 SEHNR, CDR2 FQNEAQ (reference sequence). V lost 3 bases and J 6 bases, leaving 14 bases between the germline ends. The CDR3 length is 14 residues. The CDR3 loop is CASSLNTGRDGYTF. The CDR3 region has the DNA TGTGCCAGCAGCTTGAATACAGGGAGGGATGGCTACACCTTC.

This clonotype has just a few counts. This sequence joins TRBV7-9 and TRBJ1-1; the D gene is possibly TRBD1 (6 bases). Germline V lookup: CDR1 SEHNR, CDR2 FQNEAQ (reference sequence). The CDR3 has 15 residues. Trimming pared 5 bases from V and 4 bases from J, leaving 17 bases between. This CDR3 is CASSKWTERATEAFF. The CDR3 coding sequence is TGTGCCAGCAGCAAGTGGACAGAACGGGCCACTGAAGCTTTCTTT. The full variable domain, completed using reference TRBV7-9 and TRBJ1-1, is DTGVSQNPRHKITKRGQNVTFRCDPISEHNRLYWYRQTLGQGPEFLTYFQNEAQLEKSRLLSDRFSAERPKGSFSTLEIQRTEQGDSAMYLCASSKWTERATEAFFGQGTRLTVV.

A note on this clonotype: Because the CDR3 is missing its conserved closing phenylalanine or tryptophan, this is likely a read error. The DNA is omitted, as the CDR3 cannot be located on it reliably, and the CDR3 follows TCRdb's listing. V usage is TRBV10-3 and J usage is TRBJ2-5; the D call in the table, TRBD2, was not verified against the DNA. With termini counted, the CDR3 has 8 amino acids. Per the germline V gene, CDR1 is ENHRY and CDR2 is SYGVKD. The CDR3 reads CAISESGP.

This clonotype was seen repeatedly, ten times or more. The chain links TRBV12-3 or TRBV12-4 to TRBJ1-5, with D possibly being TRBD1 (6 bases). With 1 base removed from V and 8 bases from J, the gap between germline ends came to 9 bases. This CDR3 comprises 13 residues. The chain's CDR3 is CASSLGGPKPQHF. CDR3 coding DNA: TGTGCCAGCAGTTTAGGGGGGCCAAAGCCCCAGCATTTT.

This clonotype was counted at least ten times. Its ends do not fully match the called genes, so a read error is possible. This CDR3 is CASSLAGPYEQYF. The CDR3 DNA sequence: TGTGCCAGCAGCTTAGCTGGGCCCTACGAGCAGTACTTC. The V call is TRBV12-3 or TRBV12-4, the J call TRBJ2-7; D call uncertain. The CDR3 is made up of 13 amino acids.

Many counts were recorded for this clonotype. The chain recombines TRBV2 with TRBJ1-4; D is uncertain. The CDR3 is 13 amino acids. CDR1 is SNHLY, CDR2 FYNNEI, per germline. V lost 10 bases to trimming and J lost 8 bases, with 17 bases between them. The CDR3 is CATQSVGGEKLFF. CDR3 nucleotide sequence: TGTGCCACCCAGTCCGTCGGAGGGGAAAAACTGTTTTTT.

This clonotype has only a few counts. The chain employs TRBV20-1 and TRBJ2-5; 14 bases match TRBD2. This CDR3 spans 18 amino acids. The germline V gene encodes CDR1 DFQATT and CDR2 SNEGSKA (reference sequence). V was clipped by 1 base and J by 1 base; unmatched bases: 8. CDR3 sequence (DNA): TGCAGTGCTAGAGCGTTGAGGACTAGCGGGGGGCTCCAAGAGACCCAGTACTTC. Amino acid sequence: CSARALRTSGGLQETQYF.

Only a few counts were recorded for this clonotype. This chain joins TRBV20-1 and TRBJ2-3; D is unclear. Trimming removed 0 bases at V and 7 bases at J, with 8 bases between. Germline V CDR1 and CDR2: DFQATT, SNEGSKA (reference sequence). The CDR3 has 12 residues. The CDR3 coding sequence is TGCAGTGCTAGAGATCTAGGGAATACGCAGTATTTT. Protein: CSARDLGNTQYF.

DNA of the CDR3: TGTGCCATCAGTGGACAGGGGGCATGGGAGCTGTTTTTT. It encodes CAISGQGAWELFF. This chain joins TRBV10-3 and TRBJ2-2, with 10 bases identical to TRBD1. The CDR3 totals 13 residues. V lost 4 bases to trimming and J lost 9 bases; unmatched junction nucleotides: 2. Per the germline V gene, CDR1 is ENHRY and CDR2 is SYGVKD.

This clonotype has ten or more counts. The rearrangement uses TRBV24-1 and TRBJ2-5; tentatively, D is TRBD1 or TRBD2 (6 bases each). V lost 6 bases and J lost 2, with 15 bases in between. Per germline, CDR1 KGHDR and CDR2 SFDVKD. The CDR3 extends over 15 amino acids. CDR3 in amino acids: CATSQRRGRQETQYF. CDR3 bases: TGTGCCACCAGTCAACGCCGGGGGCGTCAAGAGACCCAGTACTTC.

The genes are TRBV7-2 and TRBJ2-7, with D possibly TRBD2 on 6 matching bases. V lost 8 bases and J lost 9, with 23 bases in between. The CDR3 is made up of 14 amino acids. The germline V gene has CDR1 SGHTA and CDR2 FQGNSA. CDR3 protein: CASSRGLDGLGQYF. The CDR3 nucleotides read TGTGCCAGCTCACGGGGACTCGACGGCCTTGGGCAGTACTTC.

Ten or more counts support this clonotype. The chain employs TRBV5-8 and TRBJ1-3; D may be TRBD1 (6 bases). Trimming removed 4 bases at V and 0 bases at J, with 8 bases between. In germline, CDR1 is SGHTS, CDR2 YDEGEE. CDR3 length: 14 residues. The CDR3 protein is CASSADSSGNTIYF. CDR3 nucleotide sequence: TGTGCCAGCAGCGCGGACAGCTCTGGAAACACCATATATTTT.

About this clonotype itself: A read error may explain this, as a much larger clone is one base away. The chain recombines TRBV29-1 with TRBJ1-2; D perhaps matches TRBD1 (5 bases). The CDR3 totals 13 residues. Trimming cost V 0 bases and J 2 bases, with 7 bases left between them. CDR1 and CDR2 from the germline V gene are SQVTM and ANQGSEA. The chain's CDR3 is CSVEDRENYGYTF. The CDR3 DNA is TGCAGCGTTGAAGACAGGGAGAACTATGGCTACACCTTC. The variable domain in full, with the rest retrieved from reference TRBV29-1 and TRBJ1-2, is SAVISQKPSRDICQRGTSLTIQCQVDSQVTMMFWYRQQPGQSLTLIATANQGSEATYESGFVIDKFPISRPNLTFSTLTVSNMSPEDSSIYLCSVEDRENYGYTFGSGTRLTVV.

The chain carries TRBV6-2 or TRBV6-3 and TRBJ1-1; D is unclear. CDR1 is MNHEY, CDR2 SVGEGT, per germline. The CDR3 extends over 16 amino acids. Trimming shortened V by 2 bases and J by 0 bases, and 13 bases separated the two germline ends. The CDR3 spells CASSYPTRRVNTEAFF. The CDR3 coding sequence is TGTGCCAGCAGTTACCCAACACGACGGGTGAACACTGAAGCTTTCTTT.

At least ten counts were recorded for this clonotype. This chain connects TRBV12-3 or TRBV12-4 to TRBJ2-6; D gene uncertain. The CDR3 has 13 residues. V gave up 6 bases and J gave up 1 base, with 4 bases separating them. The CDR3 protein is CASSFSGANVLTF. CDR3 bases: TGTGCCAGCAGCTTTTCTGGGGCCAACGTCCTGACTTTC.